This entry describes one TCR beta chain. The data stem from a study of blood T cell repertoires in COVID-19. Overall study: T cells, B-cell-depleted T cells, or PBMCs supplied cDNA or gDNA.

Assay used: immunoSEQ multiplex PCR; TCRdb lists only in-frame clones, some missing. The repertoire holds over 75,000 clones, with roughly 88% as singletons. Looked up from germline, CDR1 is SGHRS and CDR2 is YFSETQ. CDR3 length equals 14 residues. The germline V and J ends were trimmed by 2 bases and 2 bases, with 9 bases remaining between them. This chain links TRBV5-1 with TRBJ2-3, with no clear D. Sequencing was carried out using peripheral blood. The sequence was obtained from a woman aged 45-59 years with acute or convalescent COVID-19. The CDR3 DNA sequence: TGCGCCAGCAGCTTTGAGCAACCCACAGATACGCAGTATTTT. Its protein product is CASSFEQPTDTQYF.